What follows is one T cell receptor beta chain and its context. The CDR3 runs to 17 residues. Trimming took 5 bases from V and 9 from J; bases not matched to a gene: 20. Germline V gives CDR1 LGHDT, CDR2 YNNKEL (reference sequence). This sample was included in a study of patients and donors after allogeneic stem cell transplantation. TCRdb analysed the RT-PCR reads with MiXCR anew, one entry per CDR3 protein. The sample has about 40,000 distinct CDR3 sequences; roughly 29% are singletons. Input material: blood, either unsorted or a sorted T cell fraction (not recorded which). This chain joins TRBV3-1 and TRBJ1-1; 8 nucleotides match TRBD1. This TCR was recovered from a human donor who was either an allogeneic HSCT recipient or a stem cell or donor lymphocyte infusion donor (not recorded which). It is not recorded whose cells these are; they may come from a transplant donor. CDR3 nucleotide sequence: TGTGCCAGCAGCAAACTACAAATAAGACAGGGGCCTCAGAAAGCTTTCTTT. Its protein is CASSKLQIRQGPQKAFF.